The T cell receptor (beta chain) under discussion was sequenced for a study of T cells after somatic rescue of genetic block. The method was immunoSEQ multiplex PCR; TCRdb's version includes in-frame clones alone and lacks a portion of them. Of about 67,000 clones listed, about 92% are singletons. The V gene's germline CDR1 is SGHRS and CDR2 YFSETQ. The CDR3 has 15 amino acids. The germline V and J ends were trimmed by 4 bases and 2 bases, with 12 bases remaining between them. Sequencing was done on a sample of peripheral blood mononuclear cells (PBMCs). This receptor was obtained from a man aged 35-49 years. The chain combines TRBV5-1 with TRBJ1-4; D is unresolved. CDR3: CASSGETGTNEKLFF. As DNA, the CDR3 is TGCGCCAGCAGCGGGGAGACGGGGACTAATGAAAAACTGTTTTTT.